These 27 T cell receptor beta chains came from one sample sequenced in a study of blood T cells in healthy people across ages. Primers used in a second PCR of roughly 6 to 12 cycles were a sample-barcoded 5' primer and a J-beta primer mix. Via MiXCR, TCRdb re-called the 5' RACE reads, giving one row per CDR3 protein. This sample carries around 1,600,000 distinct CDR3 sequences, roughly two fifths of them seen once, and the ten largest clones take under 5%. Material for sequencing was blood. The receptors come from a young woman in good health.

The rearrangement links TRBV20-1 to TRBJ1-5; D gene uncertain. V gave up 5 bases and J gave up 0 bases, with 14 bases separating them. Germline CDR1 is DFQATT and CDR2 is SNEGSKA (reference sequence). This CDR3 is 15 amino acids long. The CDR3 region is CSAPAGGYSNQPQHF. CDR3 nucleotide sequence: TGCAGTGCTCCCGCCGGAGGTTATAGCAATCAGCCCCAGCATTTT.

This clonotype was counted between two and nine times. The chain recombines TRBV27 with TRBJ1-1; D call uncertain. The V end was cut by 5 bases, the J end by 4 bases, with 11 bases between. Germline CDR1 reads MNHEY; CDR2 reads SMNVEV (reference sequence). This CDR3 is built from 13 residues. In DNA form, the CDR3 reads TGTGCCAGCAGTCTTACACGGATCACTGAAGCTTTCTTT. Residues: CASSLTRITEAFF.

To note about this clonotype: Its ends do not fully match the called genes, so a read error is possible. The CDR3 bases are TGTGCCAGCGGCTTGGGCAGGGGTCAGGCCGATGAAAAACTGTTTTTT. It codes for CASGLGRGQADEKLFF. The rearrangement links TRBV7-9 to TRBJ1-4; the D gene is possibly TRBD1 (6 bases). CDR3 length equals 16 residues. Germline V gene data show CDR1 as SEHNR and CDR2 as FQNEAQ (reference sequence).

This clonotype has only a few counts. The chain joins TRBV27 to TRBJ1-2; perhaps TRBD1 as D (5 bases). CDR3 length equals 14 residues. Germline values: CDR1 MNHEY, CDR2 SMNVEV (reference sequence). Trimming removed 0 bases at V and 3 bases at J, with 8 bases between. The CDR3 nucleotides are TGTGCCAGCAGTTTATCAGGGGTGTACTATGGCTACACCTTC. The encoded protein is CASSLSGVYYGYTF.

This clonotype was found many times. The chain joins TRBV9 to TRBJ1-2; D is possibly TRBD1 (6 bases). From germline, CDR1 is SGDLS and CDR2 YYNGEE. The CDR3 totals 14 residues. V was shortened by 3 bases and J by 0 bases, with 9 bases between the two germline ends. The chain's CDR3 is CASSATGANYGYTF. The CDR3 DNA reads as TGTGCCAGCAGCGCGACAGGAGCTAACTATGGCTACACCTTC.

CDR3 loop: CASSPVLAGGRGTQYF. The CDR3 DNA sequence: TGTGCCAGCAGTCCCGTACTAGCGGGGGGGCGGGGGACCCAGTACTTC. This chain joins TRBV27 and TRBJ2-5; 13 bases align to TRBD2. V was pared by 5 bases and J by 7 bases, with 10 bases of the junction left unmatched. This CDR3 spans 16 amino acids. In germline, CDR1 is MNHEY, CDR2 SMNVEV (reference sequence).

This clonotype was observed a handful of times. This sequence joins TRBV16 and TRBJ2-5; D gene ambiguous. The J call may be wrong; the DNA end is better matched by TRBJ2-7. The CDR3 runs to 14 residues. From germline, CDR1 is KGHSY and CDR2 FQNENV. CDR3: CASSQGARSYEQYF. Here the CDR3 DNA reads TGTGCCAGCAGCCAAGGCGCCCGATCCTACGAGCAGTACTTC.

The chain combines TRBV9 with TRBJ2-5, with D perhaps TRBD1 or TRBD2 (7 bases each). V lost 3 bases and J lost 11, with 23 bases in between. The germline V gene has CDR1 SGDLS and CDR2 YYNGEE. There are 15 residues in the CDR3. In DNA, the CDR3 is TGTGCCAGCAGCGCCGGACTAGGGGGCCACAATGAGCAGTACTTC. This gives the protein CASSAGLGGHNEQYF.

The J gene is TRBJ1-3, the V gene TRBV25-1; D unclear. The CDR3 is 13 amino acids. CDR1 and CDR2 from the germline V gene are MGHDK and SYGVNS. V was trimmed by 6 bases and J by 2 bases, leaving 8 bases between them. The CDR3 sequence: CASRQPAGNTIYF. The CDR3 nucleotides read TGTGCCAGCAGGCAACCGGCTGGAAACACCATATATTTT.

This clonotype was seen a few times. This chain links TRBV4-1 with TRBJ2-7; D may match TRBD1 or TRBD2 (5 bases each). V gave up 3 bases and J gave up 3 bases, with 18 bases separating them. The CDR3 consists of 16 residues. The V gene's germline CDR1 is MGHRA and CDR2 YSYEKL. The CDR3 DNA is TGCGCCAGCAGCCAGGGGGTGGGGCTGACTGTCTACGAGCAGTACTTC. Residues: CASSQGVGLTVYEQYF.

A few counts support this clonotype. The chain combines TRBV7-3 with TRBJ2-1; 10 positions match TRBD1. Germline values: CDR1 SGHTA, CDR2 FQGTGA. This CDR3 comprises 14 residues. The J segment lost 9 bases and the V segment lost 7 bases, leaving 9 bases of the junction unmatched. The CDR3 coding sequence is TGTGCCAGCAATCCGGGACAGGGGTTCGGTGAGCAGTTCTTC. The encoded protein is CASNPGQGFGEQFF.

In DNA form, the CDR3 reads TGTGCCAGTAGTGCCTACAGCTATAGCAATCAGCCCCAGCATTTT. This codes for CASSAYSYSNQPQHF. The chain links TRBV19 to TRBJ1-5; D is ambiguous. Germline CDR1 reads LNHDA; CDR2 reads SQIVND (reference sequence). The CDR3 spans 15 residues. V was cut by 5 bases and J by 0 bases, with 11 bases left in between.

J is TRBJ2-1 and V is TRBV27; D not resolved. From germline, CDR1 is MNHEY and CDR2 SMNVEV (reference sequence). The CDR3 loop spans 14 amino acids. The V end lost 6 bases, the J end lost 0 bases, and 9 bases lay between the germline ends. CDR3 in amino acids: CASSRRASYNEQFF. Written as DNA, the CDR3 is TGTGCCAGCAGCCGCCGGGCCTCCTACAATGAGCAGTTCTTC.

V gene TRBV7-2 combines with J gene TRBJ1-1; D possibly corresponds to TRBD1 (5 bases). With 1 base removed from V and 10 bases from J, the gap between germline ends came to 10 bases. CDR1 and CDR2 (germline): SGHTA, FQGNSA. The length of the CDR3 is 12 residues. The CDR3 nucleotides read TGTGCCAGCAGCTTAGTGGTGGGGGGAGCTTTCTTT. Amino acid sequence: CASSLVVGGAFF. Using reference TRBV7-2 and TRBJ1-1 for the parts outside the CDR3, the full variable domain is GAGVSQSPSNKVTEKGKDVELRCDPISGHTALYWYRQSLGQGLEFLIYFQGNSAPDKSGLPSDRFSAERTGGSVSTLTIQRTQQEDSAVYLCASSLVVGGAFFGQGTRLTVV.

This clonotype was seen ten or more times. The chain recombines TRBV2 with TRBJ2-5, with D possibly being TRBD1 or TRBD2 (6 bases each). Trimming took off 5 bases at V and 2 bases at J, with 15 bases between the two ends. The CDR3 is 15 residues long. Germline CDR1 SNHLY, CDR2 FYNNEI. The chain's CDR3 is CASSKMGGQQETQYF. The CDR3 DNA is TGTGCCAGCAGTAAGATGGGGGGACAACAAGAGACCCAGTACTTC.

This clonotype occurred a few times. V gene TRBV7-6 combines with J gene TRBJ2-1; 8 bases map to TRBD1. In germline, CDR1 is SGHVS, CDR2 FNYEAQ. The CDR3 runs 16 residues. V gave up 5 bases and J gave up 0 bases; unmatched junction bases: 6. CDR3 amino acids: CASSIGQGVSYNEQFF. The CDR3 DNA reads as TGTGCCAGCAGCATAGGACAGGGTGTCTCCTACAATGAGCAGTTCTTC. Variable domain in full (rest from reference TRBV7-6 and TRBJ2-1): GAGVSQSPRYKVTKRGQDVALRCDPISGHVSLYWYRQALGQGPEFLTYFNYEAQQDKSGLPNDRFSAERPEGSISTLTIQRTEQRDSAMYRCASSIGQGVSYNEQFFGPGTRLTVL.

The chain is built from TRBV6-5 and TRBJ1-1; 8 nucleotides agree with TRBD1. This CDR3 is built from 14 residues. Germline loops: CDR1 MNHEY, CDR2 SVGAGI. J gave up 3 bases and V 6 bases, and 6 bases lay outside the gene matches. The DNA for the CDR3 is TGTGCCAGCAGGACCAGGGGGCGGGACACTGAAGCTTTCTTT. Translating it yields CASRTRGRDTEAFF.

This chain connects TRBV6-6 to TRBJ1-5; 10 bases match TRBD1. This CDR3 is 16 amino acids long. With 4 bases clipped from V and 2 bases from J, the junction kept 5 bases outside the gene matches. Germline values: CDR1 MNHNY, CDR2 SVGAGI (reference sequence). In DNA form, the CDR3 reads TGTGCCAGCAGTTCCCGGGACAGGGGTGGCAATCAGCCCCAGCATTTT. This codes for CASSSRDRGGNQPQHF.

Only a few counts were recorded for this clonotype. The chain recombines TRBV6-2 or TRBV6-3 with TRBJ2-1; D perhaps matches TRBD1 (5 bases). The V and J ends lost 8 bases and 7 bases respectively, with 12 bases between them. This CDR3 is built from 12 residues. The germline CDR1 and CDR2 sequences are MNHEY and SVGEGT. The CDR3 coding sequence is TGTGCCAGCTGTAGGGGAAAGAATGAGCAGTTCTTC. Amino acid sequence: CASCRGKNEQFF.

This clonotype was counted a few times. The CDR3 sequence: CSPKGAWTDYPYEQYF. The CDR3 coding sequence is TGCAGTCCAAAAGGGGCATGGACGGATTATCCCTACGAGCAGTACTTC. The chain uses TRBV20-1 and TRBJ2-7; possible D gene TRBD1, 5 bases. The CDR3 is 16 amino acids. V gave up 8 bases and J gave up 2 bases, with 25 bases separating them. Germline CDR1 is DFQATT and CDR2 is SNEGSKA (reference sequence).

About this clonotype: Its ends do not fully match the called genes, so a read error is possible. In DNA, the CDR3 is TGCACCAGCAGCTTGGCTCCACAGGGGACTGAAGCTTTCTTT. Translating gives CTSSLAPQGTEAFF. This sequence joins TRBV5-1 and TRBJ1-1; 7 nucleotides match TRBD1. This CDR3 is 14 amino acids long. Germline CDR1 and CDR2: SGHRS and YFSETQ. Using reference TRBV5-1 and TRBJ1-1 for the parts outside the CDR3, the full variable domain is KAGVTQTPRYLIKTRGQQVTLSCSPISGHRSVSWYQQTPGQGLQFLFEYFSETQRNKGNFPGRFSGRQFSNSRSEMNVSTLELGDSALYLCTSSLAPQGTEAFFGQGTRLTVV.

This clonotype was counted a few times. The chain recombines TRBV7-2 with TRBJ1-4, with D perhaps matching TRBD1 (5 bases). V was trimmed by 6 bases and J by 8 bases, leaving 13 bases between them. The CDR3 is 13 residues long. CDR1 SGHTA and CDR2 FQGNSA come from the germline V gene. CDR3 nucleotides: TGTGCCAGCAGTACCAGGGTGGAGGAAAAACTGTTTTTT. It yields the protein CASSTRVEEKLFF.

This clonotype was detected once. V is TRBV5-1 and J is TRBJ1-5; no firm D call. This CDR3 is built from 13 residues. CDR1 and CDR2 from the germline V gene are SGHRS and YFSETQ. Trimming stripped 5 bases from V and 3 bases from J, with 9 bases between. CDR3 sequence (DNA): TGCGCCAGCAGAAGAGAGGTCAATCAGCCCCAGCATTTT. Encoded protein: CASRREVNQPQHF. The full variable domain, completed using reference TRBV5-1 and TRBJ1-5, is KAGVTQTPRYLIKTRGQQVTLSCSPISGHRSVSWYQQTPGQGLQFLFEYFSETQRNKGNFPGRFSGRQFSNSRSEMNVSTLELGDSALYLCASRREVNQPQHFGDGTRLSIL.

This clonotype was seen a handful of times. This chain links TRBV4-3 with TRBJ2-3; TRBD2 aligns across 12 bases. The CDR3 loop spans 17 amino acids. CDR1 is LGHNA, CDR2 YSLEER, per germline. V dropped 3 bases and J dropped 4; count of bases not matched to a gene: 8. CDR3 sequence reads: CASSQLTSGGSADTQYF. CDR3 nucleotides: TGCGCCAGCAGCCAGCTTACTAGCGGGGGGAGCGCAGATACGCAGTATTTT.

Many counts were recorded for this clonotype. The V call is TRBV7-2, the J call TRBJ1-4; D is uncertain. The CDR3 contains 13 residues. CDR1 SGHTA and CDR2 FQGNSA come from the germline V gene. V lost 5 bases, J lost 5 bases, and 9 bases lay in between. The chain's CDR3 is CASSVVRNEKLFF. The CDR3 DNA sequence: TGTGCCAGCAGCGTAGTACGCAATGAAAAACTGTTTTTT.

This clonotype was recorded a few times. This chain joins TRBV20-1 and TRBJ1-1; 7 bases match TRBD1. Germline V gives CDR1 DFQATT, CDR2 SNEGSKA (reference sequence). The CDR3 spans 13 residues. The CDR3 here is CTDRAGANTEAFF. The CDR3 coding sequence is TGCACAGACAGGGCGGGTGCGAACACTGAAGCTTTCTTT.

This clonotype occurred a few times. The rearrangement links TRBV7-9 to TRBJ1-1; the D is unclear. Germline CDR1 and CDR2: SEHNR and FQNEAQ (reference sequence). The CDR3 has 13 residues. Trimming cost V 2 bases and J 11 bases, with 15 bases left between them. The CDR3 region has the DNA TGTGCCAGCAGCTTACCCCTGAGTAGTAGGGCTTTCTTT. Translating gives CASSLPLSSRAFF.